Below are 8 T cell receptor beta chains sequenced from a single sample in a study of blood T cell repertoires in COVID-19. Sequencing used immunoSEQ multiplex PCR; TCRdb keeps in-frame clones, though not all of them. The table shows tens of thousands of clones, with roughly 79% occurring only once. Material for sequencing was peripheral blood. These receptors originate from a man at least 80 years old with acute or convalescent COVID-19.

The chain links TRBV5-1 to TRBJ2-7; possible D gene TRBD2, 5 bases. The V end was cut by 0 bases, the J end by 6 bases, with 16 bases between. There are 15 residues in the CDR3. Germline V CDR1 and CDR2: SGHRS, YFSETQ. CDR3 coding DNA: TGCGCCAGCAGCTTGGGGTTCCCGGGGTTCCGCGAGCAGTACTTC. Its translation: CASSLGFPGFREQYF.

CDR3 in DNA: TGTGCCAGCAACGAACAACAGGGAACTGAAGCTTTCTTT. Protein sequence: CASNEQQGTEAFF. The chain carries TRBV7-9 and TRBJ1-1; weak D call: TRBD1 (6 bases). Germline V CDR1 and CDR2: SEHNR, FQNEAQ (reference sequence). This CDR3 region has 13 residues. The ends were cut back, 7 bases at V and 5 bases at J, with 14 bases in the middle.

The chain has TRBV6-5 and TRBJ1-3, with unresolved D. The germline V and J ends were trimmed by 5 bases and 0 bases, with 8 bases remaining between them. The CDR3 loop spans 14 amino acids. CDR1 MNHEY and CDR2 SVGAGI come from the germline V gene. DNA for the CDR3: TGTGCCAGCAGTCCGACTTACTCTGGAAACACCATATATTTT. Protein sequence: CASSPTYSGNTIYF.

A single count supports this clone. This chain links TRBV24-1 with TRBJ1-5; TRBD1 is a possible D gene (6 bases). Germline lookup yields CDR1 KGHDR and CDR2 SFDVKD. CDR3 length: 14 residues. Trimming removed 4 bases from V and 7 bases from J, with 13 bases in between. CDR3 nucleotides: TGTGCCACCAGTGACGCTACAGGGATACAGCCCCAGCATTTT. Its translation: CATSDATGIQPQHF.

This chain uses TRBV27 with TRBJ2-3, with TRBD2 identical over 13 bases. CDR3 size: 16 residues. The trim removed 8 bases at V and 4 bases at J, leaving 9 bases unmatched. Germline V lookup: CDR1 MNHEY, CDR2 SMNVEV (reference sequence). CDR3 protein: CASGTGLAGVPDTQYF. In nucleotides, the CDR3 is TGTGCCAGCGGGACTGGACTAGCGGGAGTCCCAGATACGCAGTATTTT.

This clone was observed a single time. The V and J genes are TRBV5-4 and TRBJ2-5; 9 positions match TRBD2. The CDR3 loop spans 16 amino acids. Looked up from germline, CDR1 is SGHNT and CDR2 is YYREEE (reference sequence). J gave up 5 bases and V 4 bases, and 12 bases lay outside the gene matches. CDR3 bases: TGTGCCAGCAGCACCGGCGCCAGCGGGAGGATGGAGACCCAGTACTTC. Encoded protein: CASSTGASGRMETQYF. The whole variable domain, remainder taken from reference TRBV5-4 and TRBJ2-5, is ETGVTQSPTHLIKTRGQQVTLRCSSQSGHNTVSWYQQALGQGPQFIFQYYREEENGRGNFPPRFSGLQFPNYSSELNVNALELDDSALYLCASSTGASGRMETQYFGPGTRLLVL.

The chain carries TRBV6-5 and TRBJ1-5; no definite D call. In germline, CDR1 is MNHEY, CDR2 SVGAGI. The CDR3 length is 13 residues. The CDR3 loop is CALGSHSNQPQHF. In nucleotides, the CDR3 is TGTGCTCTTGGGAGCCATAGCAATCAGCCCCAGCATTTT.

The chain links TRBV5-4 to TRBJ1-3; tentatively, D is TRBD1 (6 bases). CDR1 SGHNT and CDR2 YYREEE come from the germline V gene (reference sequence). Trimming took off 1 base at V and 3 bases at J, with 11 bases between the two ends. The CDR3 runs 15 residues. The CDR3, as DNA: TGTGCCAGCAGCTTGCCAGGGGCGGATGGAAACACCATATATTTT. Encoded protein: CASSLPGADGNTIYF.